These 20 T cell receptor beta chains originate from one sample sequenced in a study of OX40 agonist ivuxolimab in advanced cancers. Libraries came from the immunoSEQ multiplex PCR assay. What TCRdb holds here is the immuneACCESS table cut down to in-frame rearrangements. Part of the clones is not present; checked against another copy, under half of the missing clones reflect an unresolved V gene, and the others are unexplained. The sample table lists roughly 100,000 clones, 93% of them with a count of one. The ten largest clones add up to around 0.28% of the sample. The specimen comprised CD4+ or CD8+ T cells sorted from blood, sampled in a trial of the OX40 agonist ivuxolimab. The receptors originated from an adult with an advanced solid tumor such as melanoma, head and neck, liver or kidney cancer.

The rearrangement links TRBV30 to TRBJ1-5, with D maybe TRBD1 (5 bases). The CDR3 totals 13 residues. Germline-derived CDR1 and CDR2 are GTSNPN and SVGIG (reference sequence). V gave up 0 bases and J gave up 10 bases, with 13 bases separating them. The CDR3 region is CAWSVNPGEPQHF. The CDR3 DNA sequence: TGTGCCTGGAGTGTAAATCCGGGGGAACCCCAGCATTTT.

The rearrangement joins TRBV29-1 to TRBJ2-7, with 12 bases aligning to TRBD2. The CDR3 sequence is 15 residues long. In germline, CDR1 is SQVTM, CDR2 ANQGSEA. J lost 4 bases, V lost 6 bases, and 10 bases had no gene match. The CDR3 DNA reads TGCAGCGTCCCTCTAGCGGGAGGGCCAGGGTACGAGCAGTACGTC. This encodes CSVPLAGGPGYEQYV.

The J gene is TRBJ2-3, the V gene TRBV6-6; D call uncertain. This CDR3 has 12 residues. CDR1 and CDR2 from the germline V gene are MNHNY and SVGAGI (reference sequence). Trimming took 4 bases from V and 2 from J, leaving 4 bases between them. CDR3 protein: CASSSLTDTQYF. The CDR3 DNA sequence: TGTGCCAGCAGTTCCCTCACAGATACGCAGTATTTT.

The J gene is TRBJ2-1, the V gene TRBV29-1; TRBD2 is a possible D gene (6 bases). CDR3 length: 15 residues. The germline gives CDR1 SQVTM, CDR2 ANQGSEA. Trimming took 6 bases from V and 2 from J, leaving 17 bases between them. The CDR3 nucleotides read TGCAGCGTCAAAAGGTTAGCGGACACCTACAATGAGCAGTTCTTC. Translated, it gives CSVKRLADTYNEQFF.

In the case of this clone: This sample also contains other DNA sequences that code for the same CDR3. This chain joins TRBV30 and TRBJ2-1, with 8 bases identical to TRBD2. CDR3 size: 16 residues. V shed 3 bases and J 9 bases; nucleotides not matched to a gene: 16. Germline assignment: CDR1 GTSNPN and CDR2 SVGIG (reference sequence). The CDR3 DNA is TGTGCCTGGAGCGAGGCCTGGCGGGGGGCGGGGGGTGAGCAGTTCTTC. It yields the protein CAWSEAWRGAGGEQFF.

This clone was seen once. This chain connects TRBV7-9 to TRBJ1-1, with 9 positions matching TRBD1. Germline V lookup: CDR1 SEHNR, CDR2 FQNEAQ (reference sequence). J gave up 5 bases and V 1 base, and 2 bases lay outside the gene matches. The CDR3 is 14 amino acids. CDR3 DNA: TGTGCCAGCAGCTTAGTACAGGGGGCGACTGAAGCTTTCTTT. This gives the protein CASSLVQGATEAFF.

This clone was seen a single time. The chain couples TRBV5-1 to TRBJ2-1, with D hard to call. Trimming took off 0 bases at V and 3 bases at J, with 1 base between the two ends. This CDR3 comprises 12 residues. Germline CDR1 and CDR2: SGHRS and YFSETQ. CDR3 sequence (DNA): TGCGCCAGCAGCTTGGACTACAATGAGCAGTTCTTC. Protein sequence: CASSLDYNEQFF.

V and J are TRBV6-6 and TRBJ1-2; D is unresolved. Germline V gene sequence: CDR1 MNHNY, CDR2 SVGAGI (reference sequence). CDR3 length equals 13 residues. V was trimmed by 6 bases and J by 3 bases, leaving 11 bases between them. CDR3 region: CASRTILYYGYTF. In DNA form, the CDR3 reads TGTGCCAGCAGAACCATCCTATACTATGGCTACACCTTC.

J is TRBJ2-1 and V is TRBV12-5; a weak D match, TRBD1 (7 bases). This CDR3 spans 16 amino acids. From germline, CDR1 is LGHNT and CDR2 FRNRAP. Between the trimmed V and J ends, which lost 2 bases and 3 bases, there was a span of 14 bases. CDR3 DNA sequence: TGTGCTAGTGGTTTGATCCAGGGGGGCCTCTACAATGAGCAGTTCTTC. This gives the protein CASGLIQGGLYNEQFF.

The CDR3 sequence: CASSLERDLSTQYF. The CDR3 coding sequence is TGTGCCAGCAGCTTAGAACGGGACCTATCTACGCAGTATTTT. The V gene is TRBV7-2, the J gene TRBJ2-3; D is tentatively TRBD1 or TRBD2 (5 bases each). Between the trimmed V and J ends, which lost 1 base and 8 bases, there was a span of 13 bases. Germline V gene sequence: CDR1 SGHTA, CDR2 FQGNSA. There are 14 residues in the CDR3.

This chain uses TRBV10-2 with TRBJ2-1; the D is unclear. The CDR3 runs to 13 residues. The germline V gene has CDR1 WSHSY and CDR2 SAAADI. Trimming cost V 4 bases and J 7 bases, with 11 bases left between them. The CDR3 DNA sequence: TGCGCCAGCAGTGTGACTCTTTGGAATGAGCAGTTCTTC. It translates to CASSVTLWNEQFF.

The chain employs TRBV7-9 and TRBJ1-6; no definite D call. Germline-derived CDR1 and CDR2 are SEHNR and FQNEAQ (reference sequence). The V end was cut by 3 bases, the J end by 7 bases, with 10 bases between. The CDR3 consists of 14 residues. CDR3 sequence (DNA): TGTGCCAGCAGCTTCTCGGGTGTCAATTCACCCCTCCACTTT. This codes for CASSFSGVNSPLHF.

This chain links TRBV7-3 with TRBJ1-2; D gene uncertain. CDR3 length: 12 amino acids. V lost 2 bases to trimming and J lost 4 bases, with 5 bases between them. The V gene's germline CDR1 is SGHTA and CDR2 FQGTGA. The CDR3 DNA sequence: TGTGCCAGCAGCTTATCAGGCTATGGCTACACCTTC. Amino acids: CASSLSGYGYTF.

V and J are TRBV5-1 and TRBJ1-1; TRBD1 might be the D (6 bases). CDR3 length: 13 amino acids. The germline gives CDR1 SGHRS, CDR2 YFSETQ. The V and J ends lost 4 bases and 4 bases respectively, with 11 bases between them. The CDR3 region has the DNA TGCGCCAGCAGCCCGGGGGCAAGCACTGAAGCTTTCTTT. Amino acids: CASSPGASTEAFF.

V and J are TRBV28 and TRBJ2-3; 11 bases match TRBD2. This CDR3 region has 14 residues. Germline V gene data show CDR1 as MDHEN and CDR2 as SYDVKM. Trimming removed 5 bases from V and 7 bases from J; junction bases left unmatched: 5. This chain's CDR3 is CASSQLAGVYTQYF. DNA for the CDR3: TGTGCCAGCAGTCAACTAGCGGGGGTTTATACGCAGTATTTT.

This chain links TRBV30 with TRBJ1-2; tentative D call: TRBD1 (5 bases). The CDR3 contains 15 residues. CDR1 is GTSNPN and CDR2 is SVGIG in the germline V gene (reference sequence). V gave up 1 base and J gave up 5 bases, with 17 bases separating them. CDR3 sequence (DNA): TGTGCCTGGAGTGAGACGATAAGGGGCGATTATGGCTACACCTTC. The encoded protein is CAWSETIRGDYGYTF.

The genes are TRBV7-6 and TRBJ1-1; D is possibly TRBD1 (5 bases). Trimming pared 2 bases from V and 1 base from J, leaving 8 bases between. This CDR3 has 14 residues. CDR1 is SGHVS, CDR2 FNYEAQ, per germline. The CDR3 is CASSLRGRNTEAFF. CDR3 DNA sequence: TGTGCCAGCAGCTTACGGGGGAGGAACACTGAAGCTTTCTTT.

V is TRBV5-4 and J is TRBJ2-2; 7 bases agree with TRBD2. With V trimmed by 4 bases and J by 6 bases, 9 bases remained unmatched. Per germline, CDR1 SGHNT and CDR2 YYREEE (reference sequence). This CDR3 is 15 amino acids long. CDR3 amino acids: CASSHQGLVSGELFF. The CDR3 DNA reads as TGTGCCAGCAGCCATCAAGGACTAGTGTCCGGGGAGCTGTTTTTT.

This chain uses TRBV6-5 with TRBJ1-4; 8 bases fit TRBD1. CDR3 length equals 16 residues. With V trimmed by 0 bases and J by 8 bases, 8 bases remained unmatched. From germline, CDR1 is MNHEY and CDR2 SVGAGI. This CDR3 reads CASSYSSGTGREKLFF. As DNA, the CDR3 is TGTGCCAGCAGTTACTCGAGTGGGACAGGTAGAGAAAAACTGTTTTTT.

For the CDR3, the DNA is TGTGCCTGGAGTGGGACGGGGGATGAGCAGTTCTTC. Encoded protein: CAWSGTGDEQFF. This rearrangement joins TRBV30 to TRBJ2-1; D might be TRBD2 (6 bases). Germline values: CDR1 GTSNPN, CDR2 SVGIG (reference sequence). The CDR3 length is 12 residues. Between the trimmed V and J ends, which lost 1 base and 8 bases, there was a span of 9 bases.